Presented here are 10 T cell receptor beta chains from one specimen sequenced in a study of cytomegalovirus exposure and HLA in healthy donors. Primers for the PCR totalled 60 Vbeta and 13 Jbeta. Libraries were prepared by immunoSEQ multiplex PCR; TCRdb keeps only in-frame clonotypes and omits some of them. Altogether 100,000 or so clones are present, approximately 82% being singletons, with the ten largest covering more than 8%. Sequenced input: PBMCs. The receptor source for this set is a man aged 40-49 years in good health and CMV-seropositive.

This CDR3 reads CAISEGGRGRMLDTQYF. Written as DNA, the CDR3 is TGTGCCATCAGTGAGGGCGGCAGGGGGCGAATGTTAGATACGCAGTATTTT. The chain is built from TRBV10-3 and TRBJ2-3; TRBD1 matches 8 bases. CDR1 ENHRY and CDR2 SYGVKD come from the germline V gene. With 2 bases clipped from V and 5 bases from J, the junction kept 12 bases outside the gene matches. The length of the CDR3 is 17 residues.

The V and J genes are TRBV9 and TRBJ2-1; weak D call: TRBD1 (5 bases). Germline V CDR1 and CDR2: SGDLS, YYNGEE. This CDR3 contains 15 residues. V gave up 0 bases and J gave up 4 bases, with 11 bases separating them. CDR3: CASSVVDTPYNEQFF. CDR3 DNA: TGTGCCAGCAGCGTAGTGGACACCCCATACAATGAGCAGTTCTTC.

V usage is TRBV6-1 and J usage is TRBJ2-7; 9 positions match TRBD2. J gave up 2 bases and V 1 base, and 9 bases lay outside the gene matches. The CDR3 spans 17 residues. Germline CDR1 reads MNHNS; CDR2 reads SASEGT. CDR3 bases: TGTGCCAGCAGTGAAGAGGTAGCGGGAGTGCCACCCTACGAGCAGTACTTC. Its protein is CASSEEVAGVPPYEQYF.

The rearrangement links TRBV18 to TRBJ2-1, with D possibly matching TRBD2 (6 bases). Trimming pared 5 bases from V and 12 bases from J, leaving 17 bases between. CDR3 size: 13 residues. Germline CDR1 and CDR2: KGHSH and LQKENI. Here the CDR3 DNA reads TGTGCCAGCTCAACGTCCTCTAGCGTAAGGCAGTTCTTC. Translating gives CASSTSSSVRQFF.

The rearrangement uses TRBV7-9 and TRBJ2-7; tentative D call: TRBD1 (5 bases). V was shortened by 0 bases and J by 0 bases, with 12 bases between the two germline ends. Germline values: CDR1 SEHNR, CDR2 FQNEAQ (reference sequence). CDR3 length: 16 amino acids. This chain's CDR3 is CASSLAKGSNSYEQYF. CDR3 DNA: TGTGCCAGCAGCTTAGCTAAGGGGTCTAACTCCTACGAGCAGTACTTC.

This clone was counted only a few times. This sequence joins TRBV5-1 and TRBJ2-7; D call uncertain. This CDR3 has 15 residues. Germline assignment: CDR1 SGHRS and CDR2 YFSETQ. Trimming stripped 3 bases from V and 0 bases from J, with 13 bases between. CDR3 protein: CASSSSRISSYEQYF. The DNA of the CDR3 is TGCGCCAGCAGCTCATCCAGGATAAGCTCCTACGAGCAGTACTTC. Full variable domain (missing parts from reference TRBV5-1 and TRBJ2-7): KAGVTQTPRYLIKTRGQQVTLSCSPISGHRSVSWYQQTPGQGLQFLFEYFSETQRNKGNFPGRFSGRQFSNSRSEMNVSTLELGDSALYLCASSSSRISSYEQYFGPGTRLTVT.

The chain couples TRBV28 to TRBJ1-2, with D hard to call. V shed 1 base and J shed 6 bases, with 15 bases lying between them. The CDR3 has 15 amino acids. From germline, CDR1 is MDHEN and CDR2 SYDVKM. The DNA for the CDR3 is TGTGCCAGCAGTTTATTAACGGAGGGATGGGATGGCTACACCTTC. This translates into CASSLLTEGWDGYTF.

This clone was counted only a few times. CDR3 nucleotides: TGTGCCAGCAGCCGCGGACTAGTTAGAGAGACCCAGTACTTC. Translating it yields CASSRGLVRETQYF. The rearrangement links TRBV6-6 to TRBJ2-5; 7 bases are shared with TRBD2. Trimming cost V 6 bases and J 4 bases; bases outside gene matches: 8. The CDR3 is 14 amino acids. The germline V gene encodes CDR1 MNHNY and CDR2 SVGAGI (reference sequence).

The V call is TRBV19, the J call TRBJ2-7, with a tentative D call TRBD1 (6 bases). Trimming removed 5 bases at V and 0 bases at J, with 14 bases between. Germline V gene data show CDR1 as LNHDA and CDR2 as SQIVND (reference sequence). The length of the CDR3 is 15 residues. The CDR3 loop reads CASSSPQGTSYEQYF. The CDR3 coding sequence is TGTGCCAGTAGTTCGCCACAGGGTACCTCCTACGAGCAGTACTTC.

The rearrangement joins TRBV10-1 to TRBJ2-5; the D gene is possibly TRBD1 (6 bases). The last part of the DNA fits TRBJ2-7 better; the J call may be wrong. Germline V gene lookup returns CDR1 WNHNN and CDR2 SYGVQD (reference sequence). The CDR3 loop spans 14 amino acids. Written as DNA, the CDR3 is TGCGCCAGCAGTGATGGGGGCGTAGGGGGCGAGCAGTACTTC. Its translation: CASSDGGVGGEQYF.